What follows describes a single T cell receptor beta chain. The antigen is unknown. Primers for the PCR totalled 60 Vbeta and 13 Jbeta. The data were produced by immunoSEQ multiplex PCR, yet TCRdb's version contains in-frame clones alone and is incomplete. The data hold tens of thousands of clones, with 65% to 80% observed a single time. The data are from a study of cytomegalovirus exposure and HLA in healthy donors. Study conclusions and caveats: Further analysis was carried out later, and it showed several of the most significant clusters appearing linked to common viral pathogens. Later findings reportedly placed an Asian-associated ancestry cluster below the roughly 670-donor mean for N-insertions. Altogether, 160 or so TCR beta chains were recorded as cytomegalovirus-associated.

CDR1 and CDR2 (germline): MNHNY, SVGAGI (reference sequence). Trimming at V came to 2 bases and at J to 4 bases, leaving 1 base not matched to a gene. The CDR3 sequence is 14 residues long. This rearrangement joins TRBV6-6 to TRBJ1-2; 10 bases agree with TRBD1. This receptor was taken from a male donor in good health and CMV-seropositive. The specimen sequenced was PBMCs. CDR3 amino acids: CASSYGTGVYGYTF. DNA of the CDR3: TGTGCCAGCAGTTACGGGACAGGGGTCTATGGCTACACCTTC.